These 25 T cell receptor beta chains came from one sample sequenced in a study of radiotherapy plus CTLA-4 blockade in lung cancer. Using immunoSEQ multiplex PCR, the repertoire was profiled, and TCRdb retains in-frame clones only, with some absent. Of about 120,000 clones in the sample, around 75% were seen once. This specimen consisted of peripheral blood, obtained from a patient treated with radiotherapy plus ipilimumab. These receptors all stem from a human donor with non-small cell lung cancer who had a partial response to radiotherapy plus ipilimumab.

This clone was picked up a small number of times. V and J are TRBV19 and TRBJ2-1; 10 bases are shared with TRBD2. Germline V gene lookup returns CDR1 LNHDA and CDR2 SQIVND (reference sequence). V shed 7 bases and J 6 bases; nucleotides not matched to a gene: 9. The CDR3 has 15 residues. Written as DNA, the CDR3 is TGTGCCAGTACCTCTGGACTAGCGGATACCAATGAGCAGTTCTTC. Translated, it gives CASTSGLADTNEQFF.

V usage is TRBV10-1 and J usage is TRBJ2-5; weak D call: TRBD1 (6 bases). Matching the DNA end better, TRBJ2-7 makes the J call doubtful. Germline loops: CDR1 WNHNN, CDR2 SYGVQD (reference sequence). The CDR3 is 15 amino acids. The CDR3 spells CASSESTGLSYEQYF. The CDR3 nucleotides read TGCGCCAGCAGTGAGTCCACAGGGCTCTCCTACGAGCAGTACTTC.

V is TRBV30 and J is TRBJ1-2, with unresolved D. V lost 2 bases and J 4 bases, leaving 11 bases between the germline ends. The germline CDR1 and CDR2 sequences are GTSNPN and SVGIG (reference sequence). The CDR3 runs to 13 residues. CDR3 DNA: TGTGCCTGGAGTTTGGGAGGGAGCTATGGCTACACCTTC. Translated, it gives CAWSLGGSYGYTF.

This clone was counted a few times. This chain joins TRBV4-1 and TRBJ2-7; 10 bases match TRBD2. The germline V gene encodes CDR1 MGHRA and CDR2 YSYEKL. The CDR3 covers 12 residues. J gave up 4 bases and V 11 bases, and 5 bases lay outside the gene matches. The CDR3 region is CAGAAGGYEQYF. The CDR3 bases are TGCGCCGGGGCAGCGGGAGGGTACGAGCAGTACTTC.

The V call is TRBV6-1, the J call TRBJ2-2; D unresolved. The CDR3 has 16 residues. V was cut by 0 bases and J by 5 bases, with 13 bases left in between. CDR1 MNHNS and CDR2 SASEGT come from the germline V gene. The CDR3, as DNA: TGTGCCAGCAGTGAAGCGGGCGAAATTGGGACCGGGGAGCTGTTTTTT. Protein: CASSEAGEIGTGELFF.

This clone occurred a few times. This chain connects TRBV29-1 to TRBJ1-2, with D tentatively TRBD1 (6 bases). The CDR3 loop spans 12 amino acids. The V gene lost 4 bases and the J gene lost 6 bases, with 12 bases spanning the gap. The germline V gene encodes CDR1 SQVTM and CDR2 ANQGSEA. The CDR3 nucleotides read TGCAGCGTTGTTTCAGGGGCGGATGGCTACACCTTC. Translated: CSVVSGADGYTF.

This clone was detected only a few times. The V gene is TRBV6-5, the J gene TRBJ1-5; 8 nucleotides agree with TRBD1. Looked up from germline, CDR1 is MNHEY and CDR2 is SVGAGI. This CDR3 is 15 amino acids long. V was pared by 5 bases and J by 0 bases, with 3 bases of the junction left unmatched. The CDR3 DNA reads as TGTGCCAGCAGTCCGGGACAGGCTAGCAATCAGCCCCAGCATTTT. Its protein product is CASSPGQASNQPQHF.

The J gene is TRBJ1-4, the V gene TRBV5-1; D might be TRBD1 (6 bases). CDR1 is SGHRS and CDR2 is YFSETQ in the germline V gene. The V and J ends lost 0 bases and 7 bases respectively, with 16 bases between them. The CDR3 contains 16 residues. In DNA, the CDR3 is TGCGCCAGCAGCTTGGGGTCGCGGGGGCGGGGTGAAAAACTGTTTTTT. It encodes CASSLGSRGRGEKLFF.

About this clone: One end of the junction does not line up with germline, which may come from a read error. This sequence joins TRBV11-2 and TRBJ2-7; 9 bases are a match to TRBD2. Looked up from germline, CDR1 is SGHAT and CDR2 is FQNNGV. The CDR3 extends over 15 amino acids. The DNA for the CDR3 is TGTGCCAGCAGTTTAGCGGGAGTGAGGGCCTACGAGCAGTACTTC. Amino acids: CASSLAGVRAYEQYF.

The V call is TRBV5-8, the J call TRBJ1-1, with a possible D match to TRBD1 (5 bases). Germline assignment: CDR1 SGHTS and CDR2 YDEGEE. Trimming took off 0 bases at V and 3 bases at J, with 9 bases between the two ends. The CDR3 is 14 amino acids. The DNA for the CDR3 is TGTGCCAGCAGCTTGGGTTCACAGGACACTGAAGCTTTCTTT. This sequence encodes CASSLGSQDTEAFF.

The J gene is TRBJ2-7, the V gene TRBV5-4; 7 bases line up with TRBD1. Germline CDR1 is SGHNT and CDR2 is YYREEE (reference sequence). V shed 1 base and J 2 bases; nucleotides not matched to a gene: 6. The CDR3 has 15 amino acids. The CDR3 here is CASSLRGQVPYEQYF. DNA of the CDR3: TGTGCCAGCAGCTTGAGAGGACAGGTCCCCTACGAGCAGTACTTC.

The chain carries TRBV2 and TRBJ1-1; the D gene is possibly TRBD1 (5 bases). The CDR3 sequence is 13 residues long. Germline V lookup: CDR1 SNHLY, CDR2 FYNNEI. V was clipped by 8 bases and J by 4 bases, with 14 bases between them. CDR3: CASQTGGATEAFF. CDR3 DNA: TGTGCCAGCCAAACGGGGGGAGCCACTGAAGCTTTCTTT.

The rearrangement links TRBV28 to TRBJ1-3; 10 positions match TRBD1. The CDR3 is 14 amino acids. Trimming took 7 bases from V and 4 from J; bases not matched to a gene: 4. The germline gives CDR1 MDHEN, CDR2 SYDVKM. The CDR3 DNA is TGTGCCAGCACCGGGACAGGGGCGGGAAACACCATATATTTT. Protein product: CASTGTGAGNTIYF.

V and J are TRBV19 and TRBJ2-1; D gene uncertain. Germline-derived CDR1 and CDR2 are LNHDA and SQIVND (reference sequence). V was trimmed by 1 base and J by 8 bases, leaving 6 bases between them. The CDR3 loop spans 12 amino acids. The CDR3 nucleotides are TGTGCCAGTAGTATAGGAGCATATGAGCAGTTCTTC. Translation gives CASSIGAYEQFF.

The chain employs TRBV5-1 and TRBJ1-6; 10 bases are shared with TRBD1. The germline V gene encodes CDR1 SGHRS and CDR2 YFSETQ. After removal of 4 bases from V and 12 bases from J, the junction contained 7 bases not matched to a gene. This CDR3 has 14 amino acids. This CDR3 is CASSQGQGSEPLHF. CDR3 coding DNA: TGCGCCAGCAGCCAGGGACAGGGGAGCGAACCCCTCCACTTT.

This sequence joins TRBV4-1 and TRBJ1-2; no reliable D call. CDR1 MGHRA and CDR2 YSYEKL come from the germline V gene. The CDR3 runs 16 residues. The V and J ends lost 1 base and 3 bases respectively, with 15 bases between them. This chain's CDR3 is CASSQVTGWIYYGYTF. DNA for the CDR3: TGCGCCAGCAGCCAAGTAACGGGTTGGATATACTATGGCTACACCTTC.

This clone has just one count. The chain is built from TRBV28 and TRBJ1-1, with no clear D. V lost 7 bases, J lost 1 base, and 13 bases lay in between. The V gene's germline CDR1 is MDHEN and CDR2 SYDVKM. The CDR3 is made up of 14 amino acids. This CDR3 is CASTLPRWNTEAFF. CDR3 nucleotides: TGTGCCAGCACCCTACCGAGGTGGAACACTGAAGCTTTCTTT.

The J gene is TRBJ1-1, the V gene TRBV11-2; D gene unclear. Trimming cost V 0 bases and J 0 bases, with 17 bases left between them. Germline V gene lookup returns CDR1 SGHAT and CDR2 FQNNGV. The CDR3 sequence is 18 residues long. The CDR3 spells CASSLDHREAALNTEAFF. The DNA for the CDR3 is TGTGCCAGCAGCTTAGATCACCGGGAGGCTGCCCTGAACACTGAAGCTTTCTTT. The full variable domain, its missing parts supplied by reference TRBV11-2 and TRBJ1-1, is EAGVAQSPRYKIIEKRQSVAFWCNPISGHATLYWYQQILGQGPKLLIQFQNNGVVDDSQLPKDRFSAERLKGVDSTLKIQPAKLEDSAVYLCASSLDHREAALNTEAFFGQGTRLTVV.

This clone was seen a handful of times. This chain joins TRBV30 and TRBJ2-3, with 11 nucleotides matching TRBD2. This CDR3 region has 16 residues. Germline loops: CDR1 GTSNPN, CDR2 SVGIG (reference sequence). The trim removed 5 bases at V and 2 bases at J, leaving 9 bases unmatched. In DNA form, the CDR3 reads TGTGCCTGGGGGGGGCTAGCGGGAGGATACACAGATACGCAGTATTTT. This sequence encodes CAWGGLAGGYTDTQYF.

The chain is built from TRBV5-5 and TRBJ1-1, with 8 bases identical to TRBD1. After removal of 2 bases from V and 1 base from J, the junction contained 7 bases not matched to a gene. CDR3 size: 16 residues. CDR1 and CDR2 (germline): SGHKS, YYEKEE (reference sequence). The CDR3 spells CASSFGQGLKNTEAFF. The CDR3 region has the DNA TGTGCCAGCAGCTTTGGACAGGGACTTAAGAACACTGAAGCTTTCTTT.

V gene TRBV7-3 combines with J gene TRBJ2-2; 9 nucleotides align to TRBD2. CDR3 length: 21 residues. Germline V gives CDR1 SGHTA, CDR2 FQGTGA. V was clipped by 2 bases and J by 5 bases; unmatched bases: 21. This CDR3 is CASSLRPPGSGSFRGTGELFF. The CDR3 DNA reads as TGTGCCAGCAGCTTACGCCCCCCGGGTAGCGGGAGTTTCCGAGGTACCGGGGAGCTGTTTTTT.

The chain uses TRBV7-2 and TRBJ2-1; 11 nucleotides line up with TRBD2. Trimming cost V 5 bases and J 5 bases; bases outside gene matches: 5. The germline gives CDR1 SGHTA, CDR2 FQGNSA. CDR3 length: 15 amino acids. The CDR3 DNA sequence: TGTGCCAGCAGCCCAAGACTAGCGGGGCACAATGAGCAGTTCTTC. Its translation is CASSPRLAGHNEQFF.

Written as DNA, the CDR3 is TGTGCCAGCAGTTTTCTGGGACAGGGGGCGCGAAGTAATGAAAAACTGTTTTTT. Protein: CASSFLGQGARSNEKLFF. The V gene is TRBV27, the J gene TRBJ1-4; TRBD1 matches 12 bases. Germline V CDR1 and CDR2: MNHEY, SMNVEV (reference sequence). V was pared by 3 bases and J by 4 bases, with 9 bases of the junction left unmatched. CDR3 length: 18 amino acids. The full variable domain, completed using reference TRBV27 and TRBJ1-4, is EAQVTQNPRYLITVTGKKLTVTCSQNMNHEYMSWYRQDPGLGLRQIYYSMNVEVTDKGDVPEGYKVSRKEKRNFPLILESPSPNQTSLYFCASSFLGQGARSNEKLFFGSGTQLSVL.

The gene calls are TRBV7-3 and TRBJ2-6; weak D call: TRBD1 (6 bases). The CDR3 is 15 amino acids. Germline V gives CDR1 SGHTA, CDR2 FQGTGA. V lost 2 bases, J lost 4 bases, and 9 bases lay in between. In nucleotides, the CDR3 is TGTGCCAGCAGCTTACAGGGGACCGGGGCCAACGTCCTGACTTTC. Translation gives CASSLQGTGANVLTF.

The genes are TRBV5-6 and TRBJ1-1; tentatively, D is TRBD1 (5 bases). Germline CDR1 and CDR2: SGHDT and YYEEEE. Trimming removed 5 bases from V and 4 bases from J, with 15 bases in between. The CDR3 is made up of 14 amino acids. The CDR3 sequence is CASRLAGPLTEAFF. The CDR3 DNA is TGTGCCAGCAGGCTCGCAGGGCCCCTCACTGAAGCTTTCTTT.